The text below deals with one T cell receptor beta chain. V dropped 2 bases and J dropped 7; count of bases not matched to a gene: 8. The CDR3 has 15 residues. CDR1 and CDR2 (germline): LGHNA, YSLEER. The table came from immunoSEQ multiplex PCR; TCRdb's copy has only in-frame clones and leaves some out. The sample carries over 25,000 clones, around nine tenths recorded once. This record comes from a study of T cell changes during pregnancy in multiple sclerosis. Source: CD8+ T cells from peripheral blood mononuclear cells, taken before pregnancy. This chain connects TRBV4-3 to TRBJ1-5; 7 bases are a match to TRBD1. The source is a female donor with multiple sclerosis, enrolled in a pregnancy study. The CDR3 loop is CASSQWTGEGQPQHF. The CDR3 DNA reads TGCGCCAGCAGCCAATGGACAGGAGAGGGACAGCCCCAGCATTTT.